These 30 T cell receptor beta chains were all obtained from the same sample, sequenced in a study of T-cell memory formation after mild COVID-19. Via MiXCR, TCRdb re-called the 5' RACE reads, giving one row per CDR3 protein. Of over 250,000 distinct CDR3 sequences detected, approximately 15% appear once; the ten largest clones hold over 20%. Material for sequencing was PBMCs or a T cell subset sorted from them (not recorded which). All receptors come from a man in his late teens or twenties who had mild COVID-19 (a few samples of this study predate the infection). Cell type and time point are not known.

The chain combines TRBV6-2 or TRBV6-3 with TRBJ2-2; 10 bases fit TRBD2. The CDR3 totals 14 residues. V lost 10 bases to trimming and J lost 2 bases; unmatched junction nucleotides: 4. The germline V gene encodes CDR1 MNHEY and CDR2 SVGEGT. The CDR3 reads CATSGGLNTGELFF. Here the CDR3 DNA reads TGTGCCACTAGCGGGGGCCTTAACACCGGGGAGCTGTTTTTT.

For the CDR3, the DNA is TGTGCCAGCAGCCCCCGGGTGGGGATGAACACTGAAGCTTTCTTT. Protein product: CASSPRVGMNTEAFF. V gene TRBV7-8 combines with J gene TRBJ1-1; D is unresolved. Germline CDR1 reads SGHVS; CDR2 reads FQNEAQ. V was pared by 5 bases and J by 0 bases, with 13 bases between. The CDR3 extends over 15 amino acids.

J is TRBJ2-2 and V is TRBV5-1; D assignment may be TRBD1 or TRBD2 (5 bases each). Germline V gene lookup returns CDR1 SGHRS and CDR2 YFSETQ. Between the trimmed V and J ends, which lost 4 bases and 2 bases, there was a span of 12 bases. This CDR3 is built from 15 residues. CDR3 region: CASSTDGDNTGELFF. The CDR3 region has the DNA TGCGCCAGCAGCACGGACGGGGACAACACCGGGGAGCTGTTTTTT. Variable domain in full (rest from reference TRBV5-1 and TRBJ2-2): KAGVTQTPRYLIKTRGQQVTLSCSPISGHRSVSWYQQTPGQGLQFLFEYFSETQRNKGNFPGRFSGRQFSNSRSEMNVSTLELGDSALYLCASSTDGDNTGELFFGEGSRLTVL.

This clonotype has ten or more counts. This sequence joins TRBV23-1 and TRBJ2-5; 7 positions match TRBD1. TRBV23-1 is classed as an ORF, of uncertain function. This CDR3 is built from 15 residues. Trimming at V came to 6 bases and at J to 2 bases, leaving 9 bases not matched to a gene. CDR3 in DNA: TGCGCCAGCAGATCCGGGACAGAACATCAAGAGACCCAGTACTTC. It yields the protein CASRSGTEHQETQYF.

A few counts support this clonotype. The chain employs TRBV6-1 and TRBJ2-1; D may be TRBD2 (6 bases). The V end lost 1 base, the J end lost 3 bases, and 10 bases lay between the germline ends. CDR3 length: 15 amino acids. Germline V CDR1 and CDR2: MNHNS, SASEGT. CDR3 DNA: TGTGCCAGCAGTGAAGGACCCGGGGGCTACAATGAGCAGTTCTTC. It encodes CASSEGPGGYNEQFF.

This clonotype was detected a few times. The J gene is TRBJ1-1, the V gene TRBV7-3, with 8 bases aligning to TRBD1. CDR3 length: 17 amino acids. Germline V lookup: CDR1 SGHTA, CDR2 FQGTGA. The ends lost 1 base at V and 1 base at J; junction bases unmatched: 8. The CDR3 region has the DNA TGTGCCAGCAGCTTAAGAGCAGGAGGACAGGGGAACACTGAAGCTTTCTTT. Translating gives CASSLRAGGQGNTEAFF.

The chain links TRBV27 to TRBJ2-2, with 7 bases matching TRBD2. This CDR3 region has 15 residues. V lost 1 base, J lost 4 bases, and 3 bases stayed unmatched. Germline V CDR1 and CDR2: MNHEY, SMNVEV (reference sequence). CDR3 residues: CASSLFGGFTGELFF. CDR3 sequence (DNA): TGTGCCAGCAGTTTATTCGGGGGGTTCACCGGGGAGCTGTTTTTT.

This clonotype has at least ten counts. The CDR3 sequence: CASGGPAKLITGELFF. CDR3 nucleotides: TGTGCTAGTGGTGGACCCGCGAAGCTGATCACCGGGGAGCTGTTTTTT. The chain combines TRBV12-5 with TRBJ2-2; no clear D. V lost 5 bases, J lost 4 bases, and 17 bases lay in between. The CDR3 contains 16 residues. Per germline, CDR1 LGHNT and CDR2 FRNRAP.

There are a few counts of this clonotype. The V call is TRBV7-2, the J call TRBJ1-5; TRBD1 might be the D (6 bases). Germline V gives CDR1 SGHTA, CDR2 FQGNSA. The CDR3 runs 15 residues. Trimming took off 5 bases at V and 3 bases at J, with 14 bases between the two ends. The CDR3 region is CASSPSDRTNQPQHF. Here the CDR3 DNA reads TGTGCCAGCAGCCCATCTGACAGGACCAATCAGCCCCAGCATTTT. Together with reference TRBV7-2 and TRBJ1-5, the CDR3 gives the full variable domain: GAGVSQSPSNKVTEKGKDVELRCDPISGHTALYWYRQSLGQGLEFLIYFQGNSAPDKSGLPSDRFSAERTGGSVSTLTIQRTQQEDSAVYLCASSPSDRTNQPQHFGDGTRLSIL.

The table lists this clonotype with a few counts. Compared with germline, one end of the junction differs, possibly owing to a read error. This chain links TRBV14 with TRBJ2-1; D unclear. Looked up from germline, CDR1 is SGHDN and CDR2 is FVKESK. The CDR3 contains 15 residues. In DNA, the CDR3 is TGTGCCAGAAGCCAAGATAGGCAGGCAAGGAATGAGCAGTTCTTC. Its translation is CARSQDRQARNEQFF.

The CDR3 DNA reads as TGTGCCAGCAGCGCCGGGCACAACTCTGGGGCCAACGTCCTGACTTTC. It codes for CASSAGHNSGANVLTF. The chain combines TRBV7-9 with TRBJ2-6; no definite D call. The length of the CDR3 is 16 residues. CDR1 is SEHNR, CDR2 FQNEAQ, per germline (reference sequence). Trimming took off 5 bases at V and 0 bases at J, with 11 bases between the two ends. Looking up the rest from reference TRBV7-9 and TRBJ2-6 gives the full variable domain: DTGVSQNPRHKITKRGQNVTFRCDPISEHNRLYWYRQTLGQGPEFLTYFQNEAQLEKSRLLSDRFSAERPKGSFSTLEIQRTEQGDSAMYLCASSAGHNSGANVLTFGAGSRLTVL.

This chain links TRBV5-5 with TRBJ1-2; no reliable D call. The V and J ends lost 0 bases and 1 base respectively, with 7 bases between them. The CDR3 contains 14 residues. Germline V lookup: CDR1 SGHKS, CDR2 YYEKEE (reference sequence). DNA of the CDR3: TGTGCCAGCAGCTTGGCGGGTGTTAACTATGGCTACACCTTC. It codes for CASSLAGVNYGYTF. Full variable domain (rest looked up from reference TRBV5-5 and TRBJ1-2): DAGVTQSPTHLIKTRGQQVTLRCSPISGHKSVSWYQQVLGQGPQFIFQYYEKEERGRGNFPDRFSARQFPNYSSELNVNALLLGDSALYLCASSLAGVNYGYTFGSGTRLTVV.

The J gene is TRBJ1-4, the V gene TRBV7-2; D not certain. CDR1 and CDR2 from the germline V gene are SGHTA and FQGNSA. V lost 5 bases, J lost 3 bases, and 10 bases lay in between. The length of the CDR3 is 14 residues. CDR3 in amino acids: CASSRIYANEKLFF. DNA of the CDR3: TGTGCCAGCAGCCGGATTTATGCTAATGAAAAACTGTTTTTT.

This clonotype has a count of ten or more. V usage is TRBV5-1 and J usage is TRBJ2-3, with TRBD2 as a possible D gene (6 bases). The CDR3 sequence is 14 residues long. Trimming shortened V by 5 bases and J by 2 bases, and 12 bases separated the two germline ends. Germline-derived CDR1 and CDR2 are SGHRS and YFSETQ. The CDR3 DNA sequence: TGCGCCAGCAGTCCCGGGGGATCCACAGATACGCAGTATTTT. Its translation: CASSPGGSTDTQYF. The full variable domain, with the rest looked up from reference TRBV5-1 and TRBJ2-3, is KAGVTQTPRYLIKTRGQQVTLSCSPISGHRSVSWYQQTPGQGLQFLFEYFSETQRNKGNFPGRFSGRQFSNSRSEMNVSTLELGDSALYLCASSPGGSTDTQYFGPGTRLTVL.

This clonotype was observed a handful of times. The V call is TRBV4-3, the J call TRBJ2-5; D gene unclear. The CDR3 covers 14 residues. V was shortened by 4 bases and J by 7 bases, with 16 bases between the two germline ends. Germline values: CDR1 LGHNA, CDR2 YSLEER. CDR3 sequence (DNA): TGCGCCAGCAGCCCAGAATTAGGGTTCGCGACCCAGTACTTC. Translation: CASSPELGFATQYF.

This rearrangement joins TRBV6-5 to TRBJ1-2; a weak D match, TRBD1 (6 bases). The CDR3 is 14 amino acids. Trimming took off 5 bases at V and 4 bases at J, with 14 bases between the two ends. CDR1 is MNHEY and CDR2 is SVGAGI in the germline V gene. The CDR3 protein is CASSETGSLYGYTF. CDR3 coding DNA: TGTGCCAGCAGTGAAACAGGGTCCCTCTATGGCTACACCTTC.

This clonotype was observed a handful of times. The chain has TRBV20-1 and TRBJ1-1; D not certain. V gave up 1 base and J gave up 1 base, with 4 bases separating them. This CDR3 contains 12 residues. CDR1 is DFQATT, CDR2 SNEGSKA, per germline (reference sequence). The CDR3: CSARGQNTEAFF. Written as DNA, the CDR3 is TGCAGTGCTAGAGGACAGAACACTGAAGCTTTCTTT.

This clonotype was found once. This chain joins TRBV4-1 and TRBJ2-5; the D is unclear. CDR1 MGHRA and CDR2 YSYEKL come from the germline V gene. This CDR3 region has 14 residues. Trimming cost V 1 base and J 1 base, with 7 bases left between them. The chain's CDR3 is CASSQGPVQETQYF. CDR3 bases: TGCGCCAGCAGCCAAGGCCCAGTCCAAGAGACCCAGTACTTC.

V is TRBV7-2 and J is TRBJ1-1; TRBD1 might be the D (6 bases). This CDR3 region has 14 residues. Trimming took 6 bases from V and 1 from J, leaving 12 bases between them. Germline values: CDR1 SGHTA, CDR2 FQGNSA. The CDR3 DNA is TGTGCCAGCAGGATCAGGGGAAGGAACACTGAAGCTTTCTTT. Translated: CASRIRGRNTEAFF.

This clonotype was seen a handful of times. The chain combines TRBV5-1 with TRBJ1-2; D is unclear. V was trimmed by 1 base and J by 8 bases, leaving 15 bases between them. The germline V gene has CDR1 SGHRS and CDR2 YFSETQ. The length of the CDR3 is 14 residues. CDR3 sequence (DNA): TGCGCCAGCAGCTTGTATACGGAGTCGAGGGGCTACACCTTC. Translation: CASSLYTESRGYTF.

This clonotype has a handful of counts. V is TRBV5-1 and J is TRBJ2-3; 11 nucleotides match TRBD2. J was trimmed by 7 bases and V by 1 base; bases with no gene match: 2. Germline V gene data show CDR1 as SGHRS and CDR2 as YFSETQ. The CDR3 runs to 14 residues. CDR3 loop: CASSLTSGGNTQYF. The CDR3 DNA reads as TGCGCCAGCAGCTTGACTAGCGGGGGTAATACGCAGTATTTT.

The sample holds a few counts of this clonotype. The CDR3 bases are TGTGCCAGCAGTTTGGAGGGTTCACCCCTCCACTTT. This gives the protein CASSLEGSPLHF. The chain is built from TRBV28 and TRBJ1-6, with no clear D. Germline V lookup: CDR1 MDHEN, CDR2 SYDVKM. This CDR3 comprises 12 residues. Deletions cut 3 bases from V and 9 bases from J, with 6 bases between.

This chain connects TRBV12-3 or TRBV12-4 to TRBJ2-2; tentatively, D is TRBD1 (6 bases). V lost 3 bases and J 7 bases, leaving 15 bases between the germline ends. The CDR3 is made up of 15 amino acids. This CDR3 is CASSFRVTGHGELFF. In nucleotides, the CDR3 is TGTGCCAGCAGTTTCAGGGTCACAGGGCACGGGGAGCTGTTTTTT.

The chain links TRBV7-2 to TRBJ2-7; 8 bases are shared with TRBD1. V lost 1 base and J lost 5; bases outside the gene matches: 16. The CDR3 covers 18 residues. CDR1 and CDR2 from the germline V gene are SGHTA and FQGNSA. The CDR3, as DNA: TGTGCCAGCAGCTTAGGATATCAGAGGACCGGACAGGGCGACGAGCAGTACTTC. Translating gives CASSLGYQRTGQGDEQYF. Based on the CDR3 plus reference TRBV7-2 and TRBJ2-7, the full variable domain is GAGVSQSPSNKVTEKGKDVELRCDPISGHTALYWYRQSLGQGLEFLIYFQGNSAPDKSGLPSDRFSAERTGGSVSTLTIQRTQQEDSAVYLCASSLGYQRTGQGDEQYFGPGTRLTVT.

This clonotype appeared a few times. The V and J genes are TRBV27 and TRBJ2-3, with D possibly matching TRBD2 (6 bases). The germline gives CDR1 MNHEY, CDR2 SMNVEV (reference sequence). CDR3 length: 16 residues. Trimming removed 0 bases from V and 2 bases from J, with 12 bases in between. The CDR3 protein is CASSLSAGPPTDTQYF. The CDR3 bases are TGTGCCAGCAGTTTATCGGCGGGGCCCCCCACAGATACGCAGTATTTT.

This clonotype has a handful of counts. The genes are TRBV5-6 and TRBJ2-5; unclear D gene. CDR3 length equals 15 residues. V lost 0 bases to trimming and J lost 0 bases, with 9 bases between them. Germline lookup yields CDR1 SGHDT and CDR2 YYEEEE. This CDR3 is CASSLGRLYQETQYF. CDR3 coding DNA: TGTGCCAGCAGCTTGGGCAGATTGTACCAAGAGACCCAGTACTTC. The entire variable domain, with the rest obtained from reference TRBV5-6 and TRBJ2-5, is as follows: DAGVTQSPTHLIKTRGQQVTLRCSPKSGHDTVSWYQQALGQGPQFIFQYYEEEERQRGNFPDRFSGHQFPNYSSELNVNALLLGDSALYLCASSLGRLYQETQYFGPGTRLLVL.

The CDR3 reads CSAGPGYGKGYTF. The CDR3 DNA reads TGCAGTGCTGGACCCGGCTACGGGAAAGGCTACACCTTC. The rearrangement links TRBV20-1 to TRBJ1-2, with D hard to call. The V gene's germline CDR1 is DFQATT and CDR2 SNEGSKA (reference sequence). V was shortened by 5 bases and J by 8 bases, with 18 bases between the two germline ends. The CDR3 spans 13 residues.

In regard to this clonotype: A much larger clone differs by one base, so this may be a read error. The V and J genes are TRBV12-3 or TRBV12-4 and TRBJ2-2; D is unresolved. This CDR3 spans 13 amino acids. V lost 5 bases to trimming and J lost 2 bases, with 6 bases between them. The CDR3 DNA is TGTGCCAGCAGTGAACGAAACACCGGGGAGCTGTTTTTT. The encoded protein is CASSERNTGELFF.

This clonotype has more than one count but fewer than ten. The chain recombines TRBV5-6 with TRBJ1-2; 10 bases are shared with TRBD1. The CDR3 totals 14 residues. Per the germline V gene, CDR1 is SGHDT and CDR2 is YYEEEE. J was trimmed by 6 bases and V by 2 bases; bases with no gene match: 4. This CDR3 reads CASSFGTGVHGYTF. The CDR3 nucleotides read TGTGCCAGCAGCTTCGGGACAGGGGTCCATGGCTACACCTTC. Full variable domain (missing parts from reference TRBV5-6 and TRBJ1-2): DAGVTQSPTHLIKTRGQQVTLRCSPKSGHDTVSWYQQALGQGPQFIFQYYEEEERQRGNFPDRFSGHQFPNYSSELNVNALLLGDSALYLCASSFGTGVHGYTFGSGTRLTVV.

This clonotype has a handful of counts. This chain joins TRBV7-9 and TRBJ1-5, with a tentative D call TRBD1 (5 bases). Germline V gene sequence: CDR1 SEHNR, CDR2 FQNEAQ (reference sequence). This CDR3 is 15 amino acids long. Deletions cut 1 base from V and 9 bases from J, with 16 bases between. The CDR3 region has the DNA TGTGCCAGCAGCTTAGGGACACCCGTCCGGGGGCCCCAGCATTTT. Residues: CASSLGTPVRGPQHF.